One sample yielded the 22 T cell receptor beta chains listed below, sequenced in a study of early T cells in non-severe SARS-CoV-2 infection. MiXCR, applied by TCRdb to the 5' RACE reads, yields one record per CDR3 protein. The repertoire holds 45,000 to 75,000 distinct CDR3 sequences, over 5% seen once, with 6.8% in the top ten. Source material: whole blood. These receptor sequences come from an adult who was a healthcare worker with PCR-confirmed SARS-CoV-2 infection or an uninfected control (not recorded which).

The table lists this clonotype with many counts. The chain is built from TRBV10-3 and TRBJ2-7; 7 bases align to TRBD1. Trimming at V came to 4 bases and at J to 1 base, leaving 4 bases not matched to a gene. This CDR3 region has 14 residues. The germline gives CDR1 ENHRY, CDR2 SYGVKD. CDR3 coding DNA: TGTGCCATCAGTGCCGGACAGGAGTCCTACGAGCAGTACTTC. It yields the protein CAISAGQESYEQYF.

This clonotype was seen at least ten times. The chain links TRBV4-1 to TRBJ1-1; 12 positions agree with TRBD1. Losses at the gene ends were 4 bases for V and 5 bases for J; bases not matched to a gene: 5. This CDR3 is built from 15 residues. Germline CDR1 is MGHRA and CDR2 is YSYEKL. CDR3 in amino acids: CASSPEGQGATEAFF. The CDR3 DNA reads TGCGCCAGCAGCCCAGAGGGACAGGGGGCTACTGAAGCTTTCTTT.

The gene calls are TRBV20-1 and TRBJ1-4; a possible D gene is TRBD1 (6 bases). V lost 3 bases to trimming and J lost 0 bases, with 11 bases between them. Germline V CDR1 and CDR2: DFQATT, SNEGSKA (reference sequence). There are 15 residues in the CDR3. CDR3 amino acids: CSARDSATTNEKLFF. For the CDR3, the DNA is TGCAGTGCTAGGGACAGCGCTACAACTAATGAAAAACTGTTTTTT.

This clonotype was observed many times. The rearrangement links TRBV20-1 to TRBJ2-7, with a possible D match to TRBD2 (6 bases). The germline V gene has CDR1 DFQATT and CDR2 SNEGSKA (reference sequence). The V end lost 3 bases, the J end lost 0 bases, and 15 bases lay between the germline ends. The CDR3 extends over 15 amino acids. CDR3 DNA: TGCAGTGCTAGGGCCCCCGGGAGAAGCTCCTACGAGCAGTACTTC. Amino acids: CSARAPGRSSYEQYF.

There are a few counts of this clonotype. V usage is TRBV7-3 and J usage is TRBJ1-2, with D possibly being TRBD1 (5 bases). The CDR3 spans 16 residues. The germline CDR1 and CDR2 sequences are SGHTA and FQGTGA. V lost 4 bases to trimming and J lost 8 bases, with 23 bases between them. The CDR3 loop is CASSSNPRGEVLGYTF. CDR3 sequence (DNA): TGTGCCAGCAGCTCCAACCCCCGAGGGGAGGTGCTGGGCTACACCTTC.

This clonotype was seen ten or more times. The chain is built from TRBV7-9 and TRBJ2-7; tentative D call: TRBD1 (6 bases). The CDR3 covers 14 residues. Germline V gene lookup returns CDR1 SEHNR and CDR2 FQNEAQ (reference sequence). Trimming removed 5 bases at V and 2 bases at J, with 13 bases between. This CDR3 reads CASSPQGKPYEQYF. The CDR3, as DNA: TGTGCCAGCAGCCCACAGGGTAAGCCCTACGAGCAGTACTTC.

Ten or more counts support this clonotype. This sequence joins TRBV6-1 and TRBJ1-3; possibly TRBD1 for D (5 bases). There are 17 residues in the CDR3. Germline V gene data show CDR1 as MNHNS and CDR2 as SASEGT. The V end was cut by 3 bases, the J end by 4 bases, with 19 bases between. The CDR3 sequence is CASSDLISTAPGNTIYF. CDR3 nucleotides: TGTGCCAGCAGTGACCTAATCTCGACAGCCCCGGGAAACACCATATATTTT.

The rearrangement joins TRBV7-8 to TRBJ2-4; D might be TRBD2 (6 bases). Germline values: CDR1 SGHVS, CDR2 FQNEAQ. The CDR3 is 17 residues long. V dropped 2 bases and J dropped 4 bases, with 18 bases sitting between them. The CDR3 here is CASSLLSSTGLKNIQYF. The CDR3, as DNA: TGTGCCAGCAGCTTACTTTCGTCCACGGGACTGAAAAACATTCAGTACTTC.

The table lists this clonotype with many counts. The V and J genes are TRBV5-4 and TRBJ2-1; the D is unclear. The V end was cut by 9 bases, the J end by 2 bases, with 12 bases between. The CDR3 consists of 13 residues. The germline gives CDR1 SGHNT, CDR2 YYREEE (reference sequence). CDR3: CATPGSTYNEQFF. CDR3 in DNA: TGTGCCACCCCGGGCTCTACCTACAATGAGCAGTTCTTC.

The V call is TRBV7-2, the J call TRBJ2-2; TRBD1 is a possible D gene (5 bases). V lost 1 base and J lost 6, with 12 bases in between. Per germline, CDR1 SGHTA and CDR2 FQGNSA. CDR3 length equals 15 residues. The CDR3 reads CASSLGAGLSGELFF. CDR3 DNA: TGTGCCAGCAGCTTAGGGGCAGGGCTGTCCGGGGAGCTGTTTTTT.

In its sample, this clonotype was seen many times. The chain uses TRBV7-2 and TRBJ1-1; tentatively, D is TRBD1 (5 bases). This CDR3 contains 14 residues. V dropped 4 bases and J dropped 6 bases, with 15 bases sitting between them. Germline V gives CDR1 SGHTA, CDR2 FQGNSA. The CDR3 DNA follows: TGTGCCAGCAGCTATGGGGCCATAGCCGCTGAAGCTTTCTTT. This sequence encodes CASSYGAIAAEAFF.

Details on this clonotype: Mismatch with germline at one junction end may stem from a read error. The CDR3 spells CASSRGGSSYNSPLYF. CDR3 sequence (DNA): TGTGCCAGCAGCCGGGGGGGGAGCTCCTATAATTCACCCCTCTACTTT. The rearrangement uses TRBV7-8 and TRBJ1-6, with D possibly TRBD1 on 5 matching bases. The V gene's germline CDR1 is SGHVS and CDR2 FQNEAQ. This CDR3 contains 16 residues.

As for this clonotype: Possible read error: a much larger clone is one base away. The genes are TRBV5-6 and TRBJ2-7; a weak D match, TRBD1 (6 bases). The length of the CDR3 is 15 residues. From germline, CDR1 is SGHDT and CDR2 YYEEEE. This CDR3 is CACSPPRQDTYEQYF. CDR3 coding DNA: TGTGCCTGCAGCCCGCCGAGACAGGACACCTACGAGCAGTACTTC.

This clonotype was picked up many times. CDR3 in DNA: TGCGCCAGCAGCCGGGCCGGACAGGGGGTTCTAATGGGCGGGGAGCTGTTTTTT. It specifies CASSRAGQGVLMGGELFF. V is TRBV4-1 and J is TRBJ2-2, with TRBD1 matching over 10 bases. The germline V gene encodes CDR1 MGHRA and CDR2 YSYEKL. The V and J ends lost 4 bases and 7 bases, in that order; junction bases with no gene match: 15. The CDR3 contains 18 residues.

The chain links TRBV6-6 to TRBJ2-7; 8 positions agree with TRBD1. Germline V gene lookup returns CDR1 MNHNY and CDR2 SVGAGI (reference sequence). V shed 5 bases and J 7 bases; nucleotides not matched to a gene: 4. The CDR3 runs to 12 residues. The CDR3 region has the DNA TGTGCCAGCAGTGAACAGGGGGAGGAGCAGTACTTC. Translated, it gives CASSEQGEEQYF.

This clonotype showed up many times. The chain is built from TRBV7-2 and TRBJ1-5; TRBD1 aligns across 11 bases. Germline V CDR1 and CDR2: SGHTA, FQGNSA. The J segment lost 7 bases and the V segment lost 5 bases, leaving 7 bases of the junction unmatched. The CDR3 spans 15 residues. For the CDR3, the DNA is TGTGCCAGCAGCGAAGGACAGGGGGCGAGACAGCCCCAGCATTTT. Its protein product is CASSEGQGARQPQHF. The complete variable domain, with remaining parts taken from reference TRBV7-2 and TRBJ1-5, reads GAGVSQSPSNKVTEKGKDVELRCDPISGHTALYWYRQSLGQGLEFLIYFQGNSAPDKSGLPSDRFSAERTGGSVSTLTIQRTQQEDSAVYLCASSEGQGARQPQHFGDGTRLSIL.

The chain combines TRBV5-1 with TRBJ2-3, with TRBD2 matching over 10 bases. Trimming removed 1 base from V and 0 bases from J; junction bases left unmatched: 5. Germline values: CDR1 SGHRS, CDR2 YFSETQ. The CDR3 totals 17 residues. CDR3 in DNA: TGCGCCAGCAGCTTGTATCTAGCGGGAGCGAGCACAGATACGCAGTATTTT. Its translation is CASSLYLAGASTDTQYF.

The chain has TRBV9 and TRBJ2-7; possibly TRBD2 for D (6 bases). The length of the CDR3 is 15 residues. Trimming pared 4 bases from V and 6 bases from J, leaving 20 bases between. From germline, CDR1 is SGDLS and CDR2 YYNGEE. CDR3 residues: CASSLLGTQSGEQYF. The CDR3 coding sequence is TGTGCCAGCAGCCTACTCGGGACTCAGTCGGGCGAGCAGTACTTC.

This clonotype was seen more than once but under ten times. V usage is TRBV2 and J usage is TRBJ1-3; the D gene is possibly TRBD1 (5 bases). Germline V lookup: CDR1 SNHLY, CDR2 FYNNEI. The CDR3 runs to 22 residues. The V end was cut by 0 bases, the J end by 3 bases, with 30 bases between. CDR3 sequence reads: CASSEAVAMLVPGGGGGNTIYF. The CDR3 region has the DNA TGTGCCAGCAGTGAAGCGGTGGCGATGCTTGTGCCGGGCGGGGGAGGTGGAAACACCATATATTTT.

This clonotype was seen only a few times. The chain uses TRBV5-1 and TRBJ2-7; D gene uncertain. The germline V gene has CDR1 SGHRS and CDR2 YFSETQ. The CDR3 runs to 11 residues. V gave up 4 bases and J gave up 5 bases, with 7 bases separating them. CDR3 DNA sequence: TGCGCCAGCAGCACCATGGACGAGCAGTACTTC. It yields the protein CASSTMDEQYF.

This clonotype came up a few times. The chain recombines TRBV20-1 with TRBJ2-2, with D perhaps TRBD1 (6 bases). CDR1 is DFQATT, CDR2 SNEGSKA, per germline (reference sequence). V was clipped by 6 bases and J by 3 bases, with 8 bases between them. CDR3 size: 12 residues. Written as DNA, the CDR3 is TGCAGTGCGACAGGCCACACCGGGGAGCTGTTTTTT. Translation: CSATGHTGELFF.

The rearrangement links TRBV4-3 to TRBJ2-1; D remains unclear. V was pared by 0 bases and J by 2 bases, with 11 bases between. The V gene's germline CDR1 is LGHNA and CDR2 YSLEER. The CDR3 covers 16 residues. CDR3 residues: CASSQETLKPYNEQFF. CDR3 in DNA: TGCGCCAGCAGCCAAGAGACCCTAAAGCCCTACAATGAGCAGTTCTTC.